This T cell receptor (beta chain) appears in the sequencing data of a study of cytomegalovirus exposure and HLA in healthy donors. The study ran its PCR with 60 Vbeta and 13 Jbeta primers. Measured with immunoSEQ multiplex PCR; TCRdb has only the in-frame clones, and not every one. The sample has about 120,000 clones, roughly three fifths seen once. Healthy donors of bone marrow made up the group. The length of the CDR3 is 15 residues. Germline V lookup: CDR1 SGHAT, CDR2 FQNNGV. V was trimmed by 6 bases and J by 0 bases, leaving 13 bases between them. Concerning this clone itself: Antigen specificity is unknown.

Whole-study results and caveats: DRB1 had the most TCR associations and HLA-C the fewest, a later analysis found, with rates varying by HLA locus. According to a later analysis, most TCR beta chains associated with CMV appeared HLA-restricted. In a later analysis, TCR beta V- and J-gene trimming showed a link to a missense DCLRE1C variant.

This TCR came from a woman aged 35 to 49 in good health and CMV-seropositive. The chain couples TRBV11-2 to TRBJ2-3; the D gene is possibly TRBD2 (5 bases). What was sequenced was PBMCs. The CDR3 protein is CASRRTGISTDTQYF. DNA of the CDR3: TGTGCCAGCAGACGGACGGGAATTAGCACAGATACGCAGTATTTT.